This T cell receptor beta chain was captured in a study of PD-L1 blockade in urothelial cancer. About the research overall: Of roughly 30 patients, about two dozen were males with bladder-origin urothelial cancer. At 3 weeks (second dose) and 6 weeks after starting treatment, blood was analyzed. Across blood samples, T cells had a median count of about 150,000.

The CDR3 loop spans 15 amino acids. CDR1 SGHDT and CDR2 YYEEEE come from the germline V gene. As for this clone: Compared with germline, one end of the junction differs, possibly owing to a read error.

Time point meaning: pretreatment peripheral blood. Produced via immunoSEQ multiplex PCR; TCRdb's table is partial and in-frame only. The sample records approximately 67,000 clones, 75% to 90% being singletons. The starting material was PBMCs, obtained around atezolizumab (anti-PD-L1) treatment. The sequence was collected from a man aged 55 to 70 with urothelial cancer. The V gene is TRBV5-6, the J gene TRBJ2-7, with D perhaps TRBD1 (6 bases). DNA of the CDR3: TGTGCCAGCAGCCCCTTGGGGGCCGGATCCTCCGAGCAGTACTTC. The encoded protein is CASSPLGAGSSEQYF.